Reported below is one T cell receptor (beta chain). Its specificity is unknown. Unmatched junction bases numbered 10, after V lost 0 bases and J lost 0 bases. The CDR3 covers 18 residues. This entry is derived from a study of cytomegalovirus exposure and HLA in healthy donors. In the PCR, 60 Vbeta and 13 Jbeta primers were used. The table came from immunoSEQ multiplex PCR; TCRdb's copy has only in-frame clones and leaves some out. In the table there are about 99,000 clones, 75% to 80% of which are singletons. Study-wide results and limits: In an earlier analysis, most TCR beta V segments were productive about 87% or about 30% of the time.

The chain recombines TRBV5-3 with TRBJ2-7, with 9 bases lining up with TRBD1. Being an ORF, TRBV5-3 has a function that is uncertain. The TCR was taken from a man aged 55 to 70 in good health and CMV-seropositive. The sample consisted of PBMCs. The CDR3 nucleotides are TGTGCCAGAAGCTTGGGGGACAGGGTGAGAGGGGGCTCCTACGAGCAGTACTTC. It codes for CARSLGDRVRGGSYEQYF.